The clone carrying this T cell receptor (beta chain) was detected a few times. Other nucleotide sequences from this sample produce the same CDR3. The data belong to a study of blood T cell repertoires in COVID-19. Study information: Material from acute and convalescent COVID-19 was sourced from the United States, Italy and Spain. Nucleic acid was either cDNA or gDNA, and it came from T cells, B-cell-depleted T cells, or PBMCs.

In the original analysis: Nucleated cell counts were estimated from reference gene primer amplification. Assay: immunoSEQ multiplex PCR; the TCRdb copy retains only in-frame clones and omits some. That table is the source of V, J and clone size, and D and trimming were worked out from the DNA. The table lists about 240,000 clones, roughly 77% of them singletons, with approximately 3.2% in the top ten. CDR3 length equals 15 residues. The germline gives CDR1 SGHRS, CDR2 YFSETQ. Trimming cost V 0 bases and J 0 bases, with 7 bases left between them. The TCR was taken from a woman at least 80 years old with acute or convalescent COVID-19. Sequencing input: peripheral blood. This chain links TRBV5-1 with TRBJ2-1; D possibly corresponds to TRBD2 (6 bases). CDR3 nucleotides: TGCGCCAGCAGCTTGGTGGGGGGCTCCTACAATGAGCAGTTCTTC. It codes for CASSLVGGSYNEQFF.